This section outlines one T cell receptor beta chain sequence together with its context. This record comes from a study of blood T cell repertoires in COVID-19. Study summary: The study drew acute and convalescent COVID-19 samples from the United States, Italy and Spain. The analysed material was cDNA or gDNA that came from T cells, B-cell-depleted T cells, or PBMCs.

Per the original data handling: Researchers report that nucleated cell counts were estimated from reference gene primer amplification. TCRdb keeps only in-frame clones here, not all; method: immunoSEQ multiplex PCR. V, J and clone size were drawn from that table, and D and trimming were deduced from the DNA. This sample has 65,000 to 90,000 clones; around three quarters occur once, and the top ten carry more than 25%. Source material: peripheral blood. The sequence was collected from a man aged 55-75 years with active or convalescent COVID-19.

The DNA for the CDR3 is TGTGCCAGCAGGTCGGCCTCCCAGGGCACCCTCCACTTT. Translation: CASRSASQGTLHF. The chain has TRBV12-3 or TRBV12-4 and TRBJ1-6; maybe TRBD1 (5 bases). Trimming took off 6 bases at V and 14 bases at J, with 17 bases between the two ends. This CDR3 comprises 13 residues.